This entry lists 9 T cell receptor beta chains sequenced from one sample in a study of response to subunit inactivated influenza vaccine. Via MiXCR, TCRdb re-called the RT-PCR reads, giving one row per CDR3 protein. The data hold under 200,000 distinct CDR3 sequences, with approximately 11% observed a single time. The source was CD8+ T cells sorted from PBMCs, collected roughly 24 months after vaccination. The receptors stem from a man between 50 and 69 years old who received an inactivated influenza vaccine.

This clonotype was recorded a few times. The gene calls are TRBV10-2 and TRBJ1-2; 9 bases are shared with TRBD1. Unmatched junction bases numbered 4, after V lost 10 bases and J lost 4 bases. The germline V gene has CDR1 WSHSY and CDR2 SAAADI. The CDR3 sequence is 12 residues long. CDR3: CAIATGGYGYTF. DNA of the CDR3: TGCGCCATTGCGACAGGGGGCTATGGCTACACCTTC.

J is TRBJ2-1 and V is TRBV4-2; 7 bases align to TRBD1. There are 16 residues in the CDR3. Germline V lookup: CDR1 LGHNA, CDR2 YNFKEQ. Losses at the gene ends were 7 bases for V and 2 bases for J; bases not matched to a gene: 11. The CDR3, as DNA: TGTGCCAGCAACCGAAAGTCGCAGGGGGCCTACAATGAGCAGTTCTTC. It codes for CASNRKSQGAYNEQFF.

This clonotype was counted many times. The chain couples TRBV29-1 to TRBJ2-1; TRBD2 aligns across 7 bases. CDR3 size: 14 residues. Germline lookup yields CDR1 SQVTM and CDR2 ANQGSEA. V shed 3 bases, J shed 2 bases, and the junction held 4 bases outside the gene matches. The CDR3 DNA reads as TGCAGCGTTGACGGCGGGAGCACCTACAATGAGCAGTTCTTC. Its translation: CSVDGGSTYNEQFF.

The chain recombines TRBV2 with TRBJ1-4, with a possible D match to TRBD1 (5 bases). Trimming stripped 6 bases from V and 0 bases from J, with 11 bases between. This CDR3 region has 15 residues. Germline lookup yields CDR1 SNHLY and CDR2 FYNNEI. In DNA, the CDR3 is TGTGCCAGCAGAGCCGACAGTGCAACTAATGAAAAACTGTTTTTT. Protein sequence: CASRADSATNEKLFF.

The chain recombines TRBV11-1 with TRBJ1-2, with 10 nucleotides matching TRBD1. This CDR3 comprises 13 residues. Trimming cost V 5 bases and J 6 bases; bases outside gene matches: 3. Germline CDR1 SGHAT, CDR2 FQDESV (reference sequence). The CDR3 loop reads CASSRTGGHGYTF. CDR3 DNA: TGTGCCAGCAGCCGGACAGGGGGGCATGGCTACACCTTC.

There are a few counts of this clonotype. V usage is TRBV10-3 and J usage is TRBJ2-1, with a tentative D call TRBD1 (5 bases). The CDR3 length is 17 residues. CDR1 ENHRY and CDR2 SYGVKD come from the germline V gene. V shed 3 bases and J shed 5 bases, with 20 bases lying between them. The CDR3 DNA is TGTGCCATCAGTGATCAGGGATCGAGAATAGGGGACAATGAGCAGTTCTTC. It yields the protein CAISDQGSRIGDNEQFF.

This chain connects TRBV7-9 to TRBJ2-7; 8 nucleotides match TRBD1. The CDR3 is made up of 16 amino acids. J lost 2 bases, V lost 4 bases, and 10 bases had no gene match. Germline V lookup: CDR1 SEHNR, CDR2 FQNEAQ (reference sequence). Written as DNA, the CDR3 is TGTGCCAGCAGCTGGGCCCCGGACAGGGTCACCTACGAGCAGTACTTC. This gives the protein CASSWAPDRVTYEQYF.

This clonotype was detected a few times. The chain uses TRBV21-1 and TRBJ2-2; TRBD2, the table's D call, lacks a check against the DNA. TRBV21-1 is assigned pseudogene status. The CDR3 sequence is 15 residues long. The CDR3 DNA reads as TGTGCCAGCAGCCGCGGGCGGGAGCACACCGGGGAGCTGTTTTTT. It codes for CASSRGREHTGELFF.

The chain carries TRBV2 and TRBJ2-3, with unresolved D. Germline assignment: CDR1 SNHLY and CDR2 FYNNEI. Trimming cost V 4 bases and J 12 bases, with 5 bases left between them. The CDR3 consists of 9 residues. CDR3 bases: TGTGCCAGCAGTGCCTCTCAGTATTTT. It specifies CASSASQYF.